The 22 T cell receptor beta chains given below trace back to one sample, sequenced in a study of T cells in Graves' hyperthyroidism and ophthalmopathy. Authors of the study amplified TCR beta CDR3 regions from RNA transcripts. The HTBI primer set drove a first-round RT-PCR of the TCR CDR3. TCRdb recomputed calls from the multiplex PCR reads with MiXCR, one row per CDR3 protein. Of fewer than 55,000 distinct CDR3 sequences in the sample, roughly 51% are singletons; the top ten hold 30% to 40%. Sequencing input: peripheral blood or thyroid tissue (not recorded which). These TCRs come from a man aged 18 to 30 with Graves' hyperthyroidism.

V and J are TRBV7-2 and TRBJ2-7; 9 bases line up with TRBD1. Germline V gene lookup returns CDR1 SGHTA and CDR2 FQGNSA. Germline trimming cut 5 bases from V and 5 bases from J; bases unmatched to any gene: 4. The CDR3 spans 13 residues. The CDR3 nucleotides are TGTGCCAGCAGCCCGGGACAGGGCAACGAGCAGTACTTC. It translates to CASSPGQGNEQYF.

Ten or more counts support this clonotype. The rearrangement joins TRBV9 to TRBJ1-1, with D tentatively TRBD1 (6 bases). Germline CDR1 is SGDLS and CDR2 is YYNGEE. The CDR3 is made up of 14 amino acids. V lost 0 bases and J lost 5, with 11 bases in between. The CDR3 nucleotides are TGTGCCAGCAGCGTAGGCAGGGGCGGAACTGAAGCTTTCTTT. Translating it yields CASSVGRGGTEAFF.

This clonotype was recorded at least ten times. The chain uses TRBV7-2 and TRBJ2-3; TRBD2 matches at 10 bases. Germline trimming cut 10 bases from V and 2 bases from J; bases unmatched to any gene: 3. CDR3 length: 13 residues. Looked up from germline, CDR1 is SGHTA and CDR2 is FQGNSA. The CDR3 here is CATLAGATDTQYF. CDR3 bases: TGTGCCACTCTAGCGGGGGCCACAGATACGCAGTATTTT.

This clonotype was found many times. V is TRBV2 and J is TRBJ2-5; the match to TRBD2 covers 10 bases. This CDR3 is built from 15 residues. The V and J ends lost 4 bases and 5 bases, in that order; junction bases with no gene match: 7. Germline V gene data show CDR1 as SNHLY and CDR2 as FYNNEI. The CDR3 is CASSGSSGGRETQYF. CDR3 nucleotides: TGTGCCAGCAGTGGGTCTAGCGGGGGCCGGGAGACCCAGTACTTC.

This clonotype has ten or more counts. The CDR3 sequence is CASSLGRLINQPQHF. The CDR3 DNA sequence: TGTGCCAGCAGCTTAGGCCGGTTAATCAATCAGCCCCAGCATTTT. V gene TRBV13 combines with J gene TRBJ1-5; D ambiguous. Deletions cut 0 bases from V and 3 bases from J, with 9 bases between. Germline CDR1 is PRHDT and CDR2 is FYEKMQ (reference sequence). CDR3 length: 15 amino acids.

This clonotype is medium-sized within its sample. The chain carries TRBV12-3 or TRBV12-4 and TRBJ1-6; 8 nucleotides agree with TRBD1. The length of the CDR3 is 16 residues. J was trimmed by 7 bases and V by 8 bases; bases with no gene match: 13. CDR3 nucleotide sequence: TGTGCCAGCCGCGCCACCGGGCAGGGGGCGAATTCACCCCTCCACTTT. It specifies CASRATGQGANSPLHF.

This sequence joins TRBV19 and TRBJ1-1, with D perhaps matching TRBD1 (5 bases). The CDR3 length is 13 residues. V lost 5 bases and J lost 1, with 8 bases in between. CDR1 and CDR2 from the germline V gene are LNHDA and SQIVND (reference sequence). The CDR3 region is CASSDTGNTEAFF. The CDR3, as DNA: TGTGCCAGTAGTGACACAGGGAACACTGAAGCTTTCTTT. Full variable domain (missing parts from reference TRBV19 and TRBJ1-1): DGGITQSPKYLFRKEGQNVTLSCEQNLNHDAMYWYRQDPGQGLRLIYYSQIVNDFQKGDIAEGYSVSREKKESFPLTVTSAQKNPTAFYLCASSDTGNTEAFFGQGTRLTVV.

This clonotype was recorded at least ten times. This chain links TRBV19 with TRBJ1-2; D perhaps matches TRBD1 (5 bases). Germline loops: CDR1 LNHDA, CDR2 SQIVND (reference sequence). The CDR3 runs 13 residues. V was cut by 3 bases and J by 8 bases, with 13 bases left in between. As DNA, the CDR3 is TGTGCCAGTAGTATCGGTCTGGGGCTCGGCTACACCTTC. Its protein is CASSIGLGLGYTF.

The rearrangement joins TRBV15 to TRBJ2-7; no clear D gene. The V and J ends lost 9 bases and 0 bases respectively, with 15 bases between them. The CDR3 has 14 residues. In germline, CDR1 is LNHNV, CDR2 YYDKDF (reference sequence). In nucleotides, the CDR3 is TGTGCCACTTCCCACAGCCCAAGCTCCTACGAGCAGTACTTC. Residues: CATSHSPSSYEQYF.

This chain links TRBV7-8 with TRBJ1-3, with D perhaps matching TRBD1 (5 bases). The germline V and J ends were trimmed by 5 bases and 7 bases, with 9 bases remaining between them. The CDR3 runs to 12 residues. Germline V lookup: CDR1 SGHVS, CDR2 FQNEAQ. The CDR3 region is CASSGGLNTIYF. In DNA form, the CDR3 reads TGTGCCAGCAGCGGGGGACTGAACACCATATATTTT. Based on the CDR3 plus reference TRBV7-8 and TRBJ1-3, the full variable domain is GAGVSQSPRYKVAKRGQDVALRCDPISGHVSLFWYQQALGQGPEFLTYFQNEAQLDKSGLPSDRFFAERPEGSVSTLKIQRTQQEDSAVYLCASSGGLNTIYFGEGSWLTVV.

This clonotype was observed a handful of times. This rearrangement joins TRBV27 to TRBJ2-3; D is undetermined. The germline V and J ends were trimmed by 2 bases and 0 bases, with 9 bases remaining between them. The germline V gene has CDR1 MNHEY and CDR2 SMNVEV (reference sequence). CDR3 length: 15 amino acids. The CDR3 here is CASSLGPVSTDTQYF. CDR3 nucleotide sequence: TGTGCCAGCAGTTTAGGTCCGGTTAGCACAGATACGCAGTATTTT.

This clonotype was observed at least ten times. For the CDR3, the DNA is TGCAGTGCTAGAGATCGAAGGACTAGCGGGACTAGCACAGATACGCAGTATTTT. Translation: CSARDRRTSGTSTDTQYF. The chain joins TRBV20-1 to TRBJ2-3; 12 bases match TRBD2. The CDR3 has 18 residues. Trimming at V came to 0 bases and at J to 0 bases, leaving 7 bases not matched to a gene. Germline V gives CDR1 DFQATT, CDR2 SNEGSKA (reference sequence).

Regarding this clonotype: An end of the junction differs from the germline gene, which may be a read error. CDR3 in amino acids: CASNSGQGPNSPLHF. The CDR3 nucleotides read TGTGCCAGCAACAGCGGGCAGGGACCCAATTCACCCCTCCACTTT. The chain employs TRBV5-1 and TRBJ1-6, with D perhaps matching TRBD1 (5 bases). This CDR3 has 15 amino acids. Germline V gives CDR1 SGHRS, CDR2 YFSETQ.

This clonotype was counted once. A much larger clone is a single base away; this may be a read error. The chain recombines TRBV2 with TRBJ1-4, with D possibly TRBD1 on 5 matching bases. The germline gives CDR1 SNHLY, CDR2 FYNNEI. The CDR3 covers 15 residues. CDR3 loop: CASGTFRATNVKLFF. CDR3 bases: TGTGCCAGCGGCACCTTCAGGGCAACTAATGTAAAACTGTTTTTT.

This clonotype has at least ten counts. Here the CDR3 DNA reads TGTGCCAGCAGCTTAGGGTGGAGGGGGCCGAACACTGAAGCTTTCTTT. Amino acid sequence: CASSLGWRGPNTEAFF. The V gene is TRBV7-9, the J gene TRBJ1-1, with TRBD1 identical over 7 bases. The J segment lost 1 base and the V segment lost 1 base, leaving 6 bases of the junction unmatched. Per germline, CDR1 SEHNR and CDR2 FQNEAQ (reference sequence). The CDR3 has 16 amino acids.

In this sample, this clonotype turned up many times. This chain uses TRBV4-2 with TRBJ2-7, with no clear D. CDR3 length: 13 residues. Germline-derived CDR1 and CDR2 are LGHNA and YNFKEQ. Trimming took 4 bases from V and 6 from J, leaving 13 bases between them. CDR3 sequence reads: CASSRRRLGEQYF. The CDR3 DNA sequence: TGTGCCAGCAGCCGTCGGCGGTTGGGCGAGCAGTACTTC.

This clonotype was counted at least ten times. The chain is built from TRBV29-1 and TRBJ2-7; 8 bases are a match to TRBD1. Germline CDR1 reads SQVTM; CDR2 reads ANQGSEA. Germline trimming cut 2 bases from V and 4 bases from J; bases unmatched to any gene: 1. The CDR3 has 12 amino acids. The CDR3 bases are TGCAGCGTTGAACGACAGGGGTACGAGCAGTACTTC. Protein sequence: CSVERQGYEQYF.

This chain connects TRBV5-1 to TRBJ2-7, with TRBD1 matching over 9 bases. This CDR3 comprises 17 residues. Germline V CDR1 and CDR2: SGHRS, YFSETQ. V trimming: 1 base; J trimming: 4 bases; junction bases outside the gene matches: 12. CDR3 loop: CASSLREGGTGSYEQYF. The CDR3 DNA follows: TGCGCCAGCAGCTTGCGGGAAGGAGGGACAGGGTCTTACGAGCAGTACTTC.

The CDR3 region has the DNA TGTGCCAGTAGCACCGGGACAGACACTAACTATGGCTACACCTTC. Amino acid sequence: CASSTGTDTNYGYTF. The rearrangement uses TRBV19 and TRBJ1-2, with 7 bases aligning to TRBD1. V lost 6 bases to trimming and J lost 0 bases; unmatched junction nucleotides: 7. The length of the CDR3 is 15 residues. CDR1 and CDR2 (germline): LNHDA, SQIVND (reference sequence).

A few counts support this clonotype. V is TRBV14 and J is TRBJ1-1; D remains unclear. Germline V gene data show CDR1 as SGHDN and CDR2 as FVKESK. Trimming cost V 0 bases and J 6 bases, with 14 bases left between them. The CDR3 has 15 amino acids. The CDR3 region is CASSQEVLMGAEAFF. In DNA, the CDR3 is TGTGCCAGCAGCCAAGAAGTCTTAATGGGCGCTGAAGCTTTCTTT.

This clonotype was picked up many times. The chain's CDR3 is CAWSHQDRNYGYTF. CDR3 sequence (DNA): TGTGCCTGGAGTCATCAGGACAGAAACTATGGCTACACCTTC. The chain couples TRBV30 to TRBJ1-2; TRBD1 is a possible D gene (6 bases). The germline V gene has CDR1 GTSNPN and CDR2 SVGIG (reference sequence). V lost 2 bases and J 2 bases, leaving 12 bases between the germline ends. The CDR3 spans 14 residues.

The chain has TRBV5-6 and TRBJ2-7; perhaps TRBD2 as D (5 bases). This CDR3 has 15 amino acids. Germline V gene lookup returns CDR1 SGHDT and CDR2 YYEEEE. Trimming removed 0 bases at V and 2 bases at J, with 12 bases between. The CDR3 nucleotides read TGTGCCAGCAGCTTGGGTGCGGAGGCCCCCTACGAGCAGTACTTC. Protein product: CASSLGAEAPYEQYF.